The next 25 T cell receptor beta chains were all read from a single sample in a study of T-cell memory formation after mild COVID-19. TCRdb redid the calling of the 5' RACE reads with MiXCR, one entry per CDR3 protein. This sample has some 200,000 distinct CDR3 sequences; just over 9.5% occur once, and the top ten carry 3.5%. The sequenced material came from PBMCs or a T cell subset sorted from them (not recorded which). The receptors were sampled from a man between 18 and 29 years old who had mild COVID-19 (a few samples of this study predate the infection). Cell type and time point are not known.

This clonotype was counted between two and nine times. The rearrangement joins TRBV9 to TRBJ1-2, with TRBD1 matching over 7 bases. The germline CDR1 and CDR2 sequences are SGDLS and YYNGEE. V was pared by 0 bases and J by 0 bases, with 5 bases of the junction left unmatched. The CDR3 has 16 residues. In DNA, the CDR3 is TGTGCCAGCAGCGTAGCCCAGGGGGGCGCTAACTATGGCTACACCTTC. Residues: CASSVAQGGANYGYTF. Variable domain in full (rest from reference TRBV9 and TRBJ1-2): DSGVTQTPKHLITATGQRVTLRCSPRSGDLSVYWYQQSLDQGLQFLIQYYNGEERAKGNILERFSAQQFPDLHSELNLSSLELGDSALYFCASSVAQGGANYGYTFGSGTRLTVV.

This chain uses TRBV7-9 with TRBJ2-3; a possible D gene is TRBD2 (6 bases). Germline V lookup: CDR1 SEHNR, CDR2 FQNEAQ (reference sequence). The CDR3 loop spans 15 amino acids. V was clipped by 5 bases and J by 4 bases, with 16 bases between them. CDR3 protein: CASSPRDSDADTQYF. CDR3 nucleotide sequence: TGTGCCAGCAGCCCCCGGGACTCGGACGCAGATACGCAGTATTTT.

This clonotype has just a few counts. CDR3 sequence reads: CSASLSGRLNSPLHF. The CDR3 DNA reads as TGCAGTGCTAGCCTATCGGGACGGTTGAATTCACCCCTCCACTTT. The chain is built from TRBV20-1 and TRBJ1-6; perhaps TRBD1 as D (5 bases). V was cut by 3 bases and J by 7 bases, with 16 bases left in between. The CDR3 covers 15 residues. Germline assignment: CDR1 DFQATT and CDR2 SNEGSKA (reference sequence).

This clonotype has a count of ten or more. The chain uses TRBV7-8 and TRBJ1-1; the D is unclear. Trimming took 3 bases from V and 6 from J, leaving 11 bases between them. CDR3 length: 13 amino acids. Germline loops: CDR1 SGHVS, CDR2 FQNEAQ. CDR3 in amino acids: CASSFREGAEAFF. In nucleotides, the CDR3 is TGTGCCAGCAGCTTTAGGGAGGGAGCTGAAGCTTTCTTT.

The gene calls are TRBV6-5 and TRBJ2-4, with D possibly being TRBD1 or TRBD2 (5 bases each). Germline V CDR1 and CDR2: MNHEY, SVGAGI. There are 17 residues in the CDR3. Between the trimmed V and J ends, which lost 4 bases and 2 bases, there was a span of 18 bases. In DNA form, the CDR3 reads TGTGCCAGCAGTTCCGGCCGGGACCCCGGTTCCAAAAACATTCAGTACTTC. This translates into CASSSGRDPGSKNIQYF.

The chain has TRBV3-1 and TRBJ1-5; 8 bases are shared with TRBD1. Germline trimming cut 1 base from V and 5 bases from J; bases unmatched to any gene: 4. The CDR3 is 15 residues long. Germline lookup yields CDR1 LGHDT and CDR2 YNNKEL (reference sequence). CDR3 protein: CASSQASGGDQPQHF. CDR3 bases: TGTGCCAGCAGCCAAGCCTCAGGGGGCGATCAGCCCCAGCATTTT.

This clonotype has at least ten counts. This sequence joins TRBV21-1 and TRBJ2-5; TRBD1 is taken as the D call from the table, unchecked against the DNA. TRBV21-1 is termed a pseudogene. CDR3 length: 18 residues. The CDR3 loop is CASSKDLLGADNQETQYF. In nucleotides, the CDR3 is TGTGCCAGCAGCAAAGATCTCCTGGGGGCTGACAACCAAGAGACCCAGTACTTC.

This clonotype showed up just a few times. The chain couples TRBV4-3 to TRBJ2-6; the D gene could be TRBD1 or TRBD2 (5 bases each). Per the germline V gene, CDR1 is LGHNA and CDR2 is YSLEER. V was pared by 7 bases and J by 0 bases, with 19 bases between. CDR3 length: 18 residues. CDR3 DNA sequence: TGCGCCAGCACACAGGACCCGGACTGGAGCTCTGGGGCCAACGTCCTGACTTTC. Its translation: CASTQDPDWSSGANVLTF.

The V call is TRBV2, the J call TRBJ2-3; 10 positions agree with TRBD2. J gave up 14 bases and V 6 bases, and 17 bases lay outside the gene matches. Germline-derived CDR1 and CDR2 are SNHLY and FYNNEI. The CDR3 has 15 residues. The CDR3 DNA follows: TGTGCCAGCAGCAGGCATCTAGCGGGGGCTCGCGGTGGGTATTTT. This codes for CASSRHLAGARGGYF.

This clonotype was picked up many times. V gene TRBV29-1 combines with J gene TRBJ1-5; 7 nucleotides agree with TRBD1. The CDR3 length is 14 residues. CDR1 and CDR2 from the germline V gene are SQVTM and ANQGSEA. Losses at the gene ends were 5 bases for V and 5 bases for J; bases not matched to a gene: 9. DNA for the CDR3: TGCAGCGTTTCCGTGACAGGGAAAGATCAGCCCCAGCATTTT. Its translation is CSVSVTGKDQPQHF.

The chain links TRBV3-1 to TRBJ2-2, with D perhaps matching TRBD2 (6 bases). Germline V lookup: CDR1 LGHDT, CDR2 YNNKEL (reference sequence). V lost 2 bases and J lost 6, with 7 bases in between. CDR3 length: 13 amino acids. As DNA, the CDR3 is TGTGCCAGCAGCCAACGGGGGTCCGGGGAGCTGTTTTTT. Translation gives CASSQRGSGELFF. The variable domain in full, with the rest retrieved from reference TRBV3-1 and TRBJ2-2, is DTAVSQTPKYLVTQMGNDKSIKCEQNLGHDTMYWYKQDSKKFLKIMFSYNNKELIINETVPNRFSPKSPDKAHLNLHINSLELGDSAVYFCASSQRGSGELFFGEGSRLTVL.

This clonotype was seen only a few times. CDR3 amino acids: CSVKNARQRQYF. In DNA form, the CDR3 reads TGCAGTGTCAAAAACGCAAGGCAGCGGCAGTACTTC. The chain combines TRBV20-1 with TRBJ2-7; D not certain. V gave up 7 bases and J gave up 9 bases, with 19 bases separating them. Per the germline V gene, CDR1 is DFQATT and CDR2 is SNEGSKA (reference sequence). CDR3 length equals 12 residues.

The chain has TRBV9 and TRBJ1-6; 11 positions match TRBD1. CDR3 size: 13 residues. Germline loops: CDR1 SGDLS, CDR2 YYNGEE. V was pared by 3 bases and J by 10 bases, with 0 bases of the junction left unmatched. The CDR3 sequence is CASSGTGGSPLHF. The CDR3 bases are TGTGCCAGCAGCGGGACAGGGGGCTCACCCCTCCACTTT.

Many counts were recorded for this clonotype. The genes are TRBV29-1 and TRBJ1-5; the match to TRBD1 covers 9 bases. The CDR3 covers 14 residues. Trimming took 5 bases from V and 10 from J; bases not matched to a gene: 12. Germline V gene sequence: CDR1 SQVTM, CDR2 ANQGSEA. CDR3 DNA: TGCAGCGTTATGACAGGGGGGATTTTCGGTCCCCAGCATTTT. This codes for CSVMTGGIFGPQHF.

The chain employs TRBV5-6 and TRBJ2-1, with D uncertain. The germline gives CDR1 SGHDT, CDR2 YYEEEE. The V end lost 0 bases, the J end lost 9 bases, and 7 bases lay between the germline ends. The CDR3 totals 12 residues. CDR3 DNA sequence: TGTGCCAGCAGCTTGGAGTTTTCTGAGCAGTTCTTC. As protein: CASSLEFSEQFF.

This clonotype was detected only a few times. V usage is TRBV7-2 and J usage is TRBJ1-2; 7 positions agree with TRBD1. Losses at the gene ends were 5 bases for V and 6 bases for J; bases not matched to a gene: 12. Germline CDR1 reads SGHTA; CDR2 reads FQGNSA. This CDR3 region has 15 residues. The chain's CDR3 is CASSAPSGGGNGYTF. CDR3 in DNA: TGTGCCAGCAGCGCCCCCTCAGGGGGAGGGAATGGCTACACCTTC.

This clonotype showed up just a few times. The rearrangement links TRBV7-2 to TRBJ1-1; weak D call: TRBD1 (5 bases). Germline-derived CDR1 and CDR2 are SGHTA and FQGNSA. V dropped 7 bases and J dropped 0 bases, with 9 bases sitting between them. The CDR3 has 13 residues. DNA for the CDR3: TGTGCCAGCACCCCGGGGCTGAACACTGAAGCTTTCTTT. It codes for CASTPGLNTEAFF.

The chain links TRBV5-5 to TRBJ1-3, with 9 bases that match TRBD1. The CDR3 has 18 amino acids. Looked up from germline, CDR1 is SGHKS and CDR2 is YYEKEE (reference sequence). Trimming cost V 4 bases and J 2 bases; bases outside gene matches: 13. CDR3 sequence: CASSARFTGTGTGNTIYF. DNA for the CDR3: TGTGCCAGCAGCGCAAGATTCACCGGGACAGGGACTGGAAACACCATATATTTT.

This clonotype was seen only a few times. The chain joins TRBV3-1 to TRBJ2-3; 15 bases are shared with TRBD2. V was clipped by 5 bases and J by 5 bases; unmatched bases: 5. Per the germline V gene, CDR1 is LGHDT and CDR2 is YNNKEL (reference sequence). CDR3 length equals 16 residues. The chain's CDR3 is CASSEGLAGGQDTQYF. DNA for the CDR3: TGTGCCAGCAGCGAAGGACTAGCGGGGGGGCAAGATACGCAGTATTTT.

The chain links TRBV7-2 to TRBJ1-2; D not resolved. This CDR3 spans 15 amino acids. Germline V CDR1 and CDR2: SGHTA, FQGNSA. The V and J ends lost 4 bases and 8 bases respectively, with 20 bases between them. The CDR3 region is CASSSDPALGSGYTF. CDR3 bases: TGTGCCAGCAGCTCCGACCCAGCTCTAGGGAGCGGCTACACCTTC. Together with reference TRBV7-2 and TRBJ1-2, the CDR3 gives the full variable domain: GAGVSQSPSNKVTEKGKDVELRCDPISGHTALYWYRQSLGQGLEFLIYFQGNSAPDKSGLPSDRFSAERTGGSVSTLTIQRTQQEDSAVYLCASSSDPALGSGYTFGSGTRLTVV.

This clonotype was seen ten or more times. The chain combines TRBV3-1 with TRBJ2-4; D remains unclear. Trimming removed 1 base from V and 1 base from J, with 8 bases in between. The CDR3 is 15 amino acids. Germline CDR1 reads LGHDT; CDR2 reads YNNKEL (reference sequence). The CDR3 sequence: CASSQATPAKNIQYF. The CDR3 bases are TGTGCCAGCAGCCAAGCAACACCTGCCAAAAACATTCAGTACTTC. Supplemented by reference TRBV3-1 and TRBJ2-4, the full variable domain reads DTAVSQTPKYLVTQMGNDKSIKCEQNLGHDTMYWYKQDSKKFLKIMFSYNNKELIINETVPNRFSPKSPDKAHLNLHINSLELGDSAVYFCASSQATPAKNIQYFGAGTRLSVL.

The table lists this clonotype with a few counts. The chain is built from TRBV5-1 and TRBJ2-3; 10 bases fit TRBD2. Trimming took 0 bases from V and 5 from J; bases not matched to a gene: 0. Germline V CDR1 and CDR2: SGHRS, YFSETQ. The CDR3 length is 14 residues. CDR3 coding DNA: TGCGCCAGCAGCTTGGTAGCGGGGGGAGATACGCAGTATTTT. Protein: CASSLVAGGDTQYF.

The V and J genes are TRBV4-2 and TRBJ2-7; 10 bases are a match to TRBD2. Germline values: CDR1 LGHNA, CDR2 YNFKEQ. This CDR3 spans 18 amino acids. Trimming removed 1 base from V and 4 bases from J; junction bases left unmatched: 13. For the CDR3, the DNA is TGTGCCAGCAGCCAAGCGTGGACTAGCGGTTCCCCAGGTTACGAGCAGTACTTC. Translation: CASSQAWTSGSPGYEQYF.

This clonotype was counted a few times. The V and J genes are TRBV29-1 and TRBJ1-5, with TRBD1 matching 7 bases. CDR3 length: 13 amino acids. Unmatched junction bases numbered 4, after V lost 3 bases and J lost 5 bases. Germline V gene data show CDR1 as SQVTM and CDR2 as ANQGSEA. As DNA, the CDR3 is TGCAGCGTTGAGGAGGGGGCCGATCAGCCCCAGCATTTT. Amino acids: CSVEEGADQPQHF.

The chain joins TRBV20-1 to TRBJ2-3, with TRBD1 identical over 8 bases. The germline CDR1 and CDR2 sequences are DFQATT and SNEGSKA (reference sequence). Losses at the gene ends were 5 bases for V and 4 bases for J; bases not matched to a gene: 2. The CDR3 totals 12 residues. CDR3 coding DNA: TGCAGTGCTCGGACAGGGCCAGATACGCAGTATTTT. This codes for CSARTGPDTQYF.